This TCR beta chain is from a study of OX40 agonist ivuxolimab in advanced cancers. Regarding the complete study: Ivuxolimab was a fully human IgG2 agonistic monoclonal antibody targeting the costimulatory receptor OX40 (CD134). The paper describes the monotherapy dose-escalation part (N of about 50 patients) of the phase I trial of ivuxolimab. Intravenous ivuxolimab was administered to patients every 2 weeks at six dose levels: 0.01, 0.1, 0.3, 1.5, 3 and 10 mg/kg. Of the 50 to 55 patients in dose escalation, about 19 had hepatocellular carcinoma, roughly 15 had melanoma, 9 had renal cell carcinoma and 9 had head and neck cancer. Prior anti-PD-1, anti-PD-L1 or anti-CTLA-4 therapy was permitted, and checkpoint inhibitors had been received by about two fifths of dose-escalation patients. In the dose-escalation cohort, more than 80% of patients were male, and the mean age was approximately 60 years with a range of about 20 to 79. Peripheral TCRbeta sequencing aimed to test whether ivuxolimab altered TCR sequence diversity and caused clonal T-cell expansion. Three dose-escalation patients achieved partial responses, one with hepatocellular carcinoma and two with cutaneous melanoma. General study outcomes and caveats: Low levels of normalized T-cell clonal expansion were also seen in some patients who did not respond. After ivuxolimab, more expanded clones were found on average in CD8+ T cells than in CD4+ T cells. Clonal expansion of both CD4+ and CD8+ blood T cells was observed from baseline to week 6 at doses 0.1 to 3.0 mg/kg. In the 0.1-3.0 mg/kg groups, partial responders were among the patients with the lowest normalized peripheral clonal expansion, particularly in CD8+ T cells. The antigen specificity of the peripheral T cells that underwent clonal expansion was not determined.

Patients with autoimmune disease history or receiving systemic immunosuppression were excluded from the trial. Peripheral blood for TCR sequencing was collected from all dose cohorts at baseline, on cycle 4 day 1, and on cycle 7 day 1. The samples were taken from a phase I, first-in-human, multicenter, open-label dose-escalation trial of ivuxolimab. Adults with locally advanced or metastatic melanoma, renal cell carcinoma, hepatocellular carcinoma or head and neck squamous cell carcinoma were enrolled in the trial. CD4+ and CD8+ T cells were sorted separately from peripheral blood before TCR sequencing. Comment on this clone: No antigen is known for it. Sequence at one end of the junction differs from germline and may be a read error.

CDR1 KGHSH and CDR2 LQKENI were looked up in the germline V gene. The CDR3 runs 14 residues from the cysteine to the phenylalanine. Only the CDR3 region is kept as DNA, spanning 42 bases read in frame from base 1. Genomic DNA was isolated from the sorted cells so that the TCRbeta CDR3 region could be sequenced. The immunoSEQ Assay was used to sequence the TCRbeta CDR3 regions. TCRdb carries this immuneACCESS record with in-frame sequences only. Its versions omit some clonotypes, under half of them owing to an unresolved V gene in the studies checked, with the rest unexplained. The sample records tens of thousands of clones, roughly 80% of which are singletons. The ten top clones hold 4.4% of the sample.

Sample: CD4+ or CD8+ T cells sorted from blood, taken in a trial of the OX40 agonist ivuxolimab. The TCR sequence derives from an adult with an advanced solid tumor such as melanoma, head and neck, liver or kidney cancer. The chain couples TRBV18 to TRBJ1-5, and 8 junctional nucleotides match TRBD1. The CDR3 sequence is CAGSGQGMGQPQHF. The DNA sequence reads TGTGCCGGCTCAGGACAGGGAATGGGTCAGCCCCAGCATTTT.